This T cell receptor beta chain appears in the sequencing data of a study of cytomegalovirus exposure and HLA in healthy donors. For the study at large: Clustering assigned 70% to 85% of the approximately 390 genotyped donors to the Caucasian-associated ancestry cluster. General study points: In a later analysis, common viral pathogens appeared linked to several of the most significant clusters. As a later analysis showed, a missense DCLRE1C variant was linked to trimming of TCR beta V- and J-genes. In a later analysis, DRB1 alleles had the most associated TCRs; HLA-C alleles the fewest.

As for this clone: Its antigen is not known.

Researchers ran the PCR with 60 Vbeta and 13 Jbeta primers. The table came from immunoSEQ multiplex PCR; TCRdb's copy has only in-frame clones and leaves some out. The sample lists 100,000 to 150,000 clones, around 77% occurring once. The germline V and J ends were trimmed by 5 bases and 5 bases, with 20 bases remaining between them. The CDR3 is 16 amino acids. Germline V gene lookup returns CDR1 SGHVS and CDR2 FQNEAQ. Material for sequencing was PBMCs. This TCR came from a woman in her forties or fifties in good health and CMV-seronegative. This sequence joins TRBV7-8 and TRBJ2-3; maybe TRBD2 (5 bases). The CDR3 protein is CASSVELTTTGDTQYF. CDR3 sequence (DNA): TGTGCCAGCAGCGTCGAACTGACTACGACCGGAGATACGCAGTATTTT.